This TCR beta chain was found in a study of blood T cell repertoires in COVID-19. In the original analysis: Estimated nucleated cell counts came from reference gene primer amplification. Sequencing was performed with immunoSEQ multiplex PCR; in TCRdb, only in-frame clones are kept and a portion is missing. Clonal size and the V and J genes are those of that table, whereas D and trimming came from the DNA. The sample holds about 170,000 clones; approximately 84% are singletons and the top ten take around 2.7%. This CDR3 is 14 amino acids long. Trimming removed 6 bases from V and 5 bases from J, with 16 bases in between. Germline lookup yields CDR1 SGHTA and CDR2 FQGNSA. A few counts support this clone.

This receptor was taken from a woman aged 80 or older with COVID-19, enrolled during active disease. This sequence joins TRBV7-2 and TRBJ2-5, with a tentative D call TRBD2 (6 bases). Sequenced input: peripheral blood. CDR3: CASSPRRGGETQYF. The CDR3 DNA follows: TGTGCCAGCAGTCCTAGGAGGGGCGGTGAGACCCAGTACTTC.